This paragraph reports one TCR beta chain. This sample stems from a study of blood T cell repertoires in COVID-19. The table came from immunoSEQ multiplex PCR; TCRdb's copy has only in-frame clones and leaves some out. The sample lists over 45,000 clones, 70% to 90% seen once, with about 13% in the top ten. Germline V gene lookup returns CDR1 SGDLS and CDR2 YYNGEE. The V end was cut by 4 bases, the J end by 4 bases, with 18 bases between. CDR3 length equals 16 residues. V and J are TRBV9 and TRBJ1-3; D possibly corresponds to TRBD1 (6 bases). The sequence came from a human donor in a cohort sampled during active COVID-19. The sequenced material came from peripheral blood. The CDR3 protein is CASSTPGGAQGNTIYF. Written as DNA, the CDR3 is TGTGCCAGCAGCACCCCGGGGGGCGCCCAAGGAAACACCATATATTTT.